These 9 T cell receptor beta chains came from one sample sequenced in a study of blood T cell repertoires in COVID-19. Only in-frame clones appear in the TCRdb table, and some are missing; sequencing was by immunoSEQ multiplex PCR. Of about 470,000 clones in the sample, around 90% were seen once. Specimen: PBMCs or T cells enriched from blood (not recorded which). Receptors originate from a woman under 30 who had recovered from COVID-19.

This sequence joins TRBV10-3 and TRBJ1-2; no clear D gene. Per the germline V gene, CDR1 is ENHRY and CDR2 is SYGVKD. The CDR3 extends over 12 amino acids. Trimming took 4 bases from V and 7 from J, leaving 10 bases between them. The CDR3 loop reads CAISGSETGYTF. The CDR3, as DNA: TGTGCCATCAGTGGGTCGGAGACTGGCTACACCTTC.

CDR3 nucleotides: TGTGCCAGCAGTACCTGGGACAGGGAGACGGGCTACGAGCAGTACTTC. Amino acid sequence: CASSTWDRETGYEQYF. V gene TRBV28 combines with J gene TRBJ2-7; TRBD1 matches at 9 bases. Per the germline V gene, CDR1 is MDHEN and CDR2 is SYDVKM. The CDR3 is 16 residues long. Trimming took 5 bases from V and 3 from J; bases not matched to a gene: 11.

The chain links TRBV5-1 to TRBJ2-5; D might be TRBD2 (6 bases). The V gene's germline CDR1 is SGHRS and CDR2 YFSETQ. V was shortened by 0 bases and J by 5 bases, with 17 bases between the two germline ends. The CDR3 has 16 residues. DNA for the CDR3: TGCGCCAGCAGCTTGGCGGGTCAGGGAAGCGGGGAGACCCAGTACTTC. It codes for CASSLAGQGSGETQYF.

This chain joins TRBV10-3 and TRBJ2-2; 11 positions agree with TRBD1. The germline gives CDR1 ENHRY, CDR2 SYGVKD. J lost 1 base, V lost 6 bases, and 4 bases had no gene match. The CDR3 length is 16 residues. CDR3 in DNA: TGTGCCATCAGGGCCGGGACAGGGGGGAACACCGGGGAGCTGTTTTTT. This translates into CAIRAGTGGNTGELFF.

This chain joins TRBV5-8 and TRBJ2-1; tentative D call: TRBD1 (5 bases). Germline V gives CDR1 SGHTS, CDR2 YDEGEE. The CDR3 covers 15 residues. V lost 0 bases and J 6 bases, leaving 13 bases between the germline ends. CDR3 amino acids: CASSLGQGASNEQFF. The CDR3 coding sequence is TGTGCCAGCAGCTTGGGGCAGGGTGCTTCCAATGAGCAGTTCTTC.

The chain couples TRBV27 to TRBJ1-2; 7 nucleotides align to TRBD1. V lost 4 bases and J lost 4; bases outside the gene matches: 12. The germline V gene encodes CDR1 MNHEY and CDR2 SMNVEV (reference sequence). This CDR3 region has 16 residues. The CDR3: CASSSSPGQKVYGYTF. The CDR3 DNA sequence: TGTGCCAGCAGTTCAAGCCCGGGACAGAAAGTCTATGGCTACACCTTC.

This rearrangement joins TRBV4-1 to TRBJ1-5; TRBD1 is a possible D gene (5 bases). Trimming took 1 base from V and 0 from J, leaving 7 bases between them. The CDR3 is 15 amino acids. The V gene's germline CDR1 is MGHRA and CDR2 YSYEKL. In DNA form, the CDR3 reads TGCGCCAGCAGCCAAGGGACATATAGCAATCAGCCCCAGCATTTT. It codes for CASSQGTYSNQPQHF.

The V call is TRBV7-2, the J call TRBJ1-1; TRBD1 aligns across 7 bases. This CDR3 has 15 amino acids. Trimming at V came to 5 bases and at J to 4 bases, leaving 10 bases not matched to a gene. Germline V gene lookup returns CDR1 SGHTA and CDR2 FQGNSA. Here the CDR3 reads CASSKNHRGSTEAFF. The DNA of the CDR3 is TGTGCCAGCAGCAAAAATCACAGGGGAAGCACTGAAGCTTTCTTT.

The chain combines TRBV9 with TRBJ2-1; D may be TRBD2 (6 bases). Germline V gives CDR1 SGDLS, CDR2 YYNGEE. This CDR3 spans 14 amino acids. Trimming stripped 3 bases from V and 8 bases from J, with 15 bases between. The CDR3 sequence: CASSGAGSRDEQFF. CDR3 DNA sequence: TGTGCCAGCAGCGGAGCGGGTTCTAGGGATGAGCAGTTCTTC. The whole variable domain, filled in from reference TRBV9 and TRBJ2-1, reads DSGVTQTPKHLITATGQRVTLRCSPRSGDLSVYWYQQSLDQGLQFLIQYYNGEERAKGNILERFSAQQFPDLHSELNLSSLELGDSALYFCASSGAGSRDEQFFGPGTRLTVL.